One and the same sample provided the 21 T cell receptor beta chains below, sequenced in a study of cytomegalovirus exposure and HLA in healthy donors. Sequencing used immunoSEQ multiplex PCR; TCRdb keeps in-frame clones, though not all of them. Seen here are 150,000 to 200,000 clones, approximately 84% observed once, and the top ten hold roughly a tenth. The sample comprised PBMCs. These receptors originate from a man aged 25-45 years in good health and CMV-seropositive.

This chain joins TRBV25-1 and TRBJ1-4; 7 nucleotides match TRBD1. In germline, CDR1 is MGHDK, CDR2 SYGVNS. CDR3 length: 15 residues. V lost 5 bases, J lost 4 bases, and 7 bases stayed unmatched. In DNA form, the CDR3 reads TGTGCCAGCAGTCCCCGGGCAGGGGGTAATGAAAAACTGTTTTTT. Protein product: CASSPRAGGNEKLFF.

The V call is TRBV7-2, the J call TRBJ1-1; possibly TRBD1 for D (6 bases). The CDR3 totals 13 residues. Per the germline V gene, CDR1 is SGHTA and CDR2 is FQGNSA. V was trimmed by 5 bases and J by 5 bases, leaving 12 bases between them. CDR3 region: CASSMGRGTEAFF. DNA of the CDR3: TGTGCCAGCAGCATGGGTAGGGGGACTGAAGCTTTCTTT.

On this clone: Other nucleotide sequences from this sample produce the same CDR3. The chain couples TRBV6-5 to TRBJ1-1, with D possibly TRBD1 on 5 matching bases. Germline values: CDR1 MNHEY, CDR2 SVGAGI. The CDR3 is made up of 15 amino acids. The ends were cut back, 0 bases at V and 0 bases at J, with 8 bases in the middle. The CDR3 sequence is CASSYSTGVNTEAFF. Here the CDR3 DNA reads TGTGCCAGCAGTTACTCGACGGGGGTGAACACTGAAGCTTTCTTT.

The chain recombines TRBV6-1 with TRBJ1-1; D is unresolved. With 4 bases removed from V and 1 base from J, the gap between germline ends came to 7 bases. In germline, CDR1 is MNHNS, CDR2 SASEGT. The CDR3 runs to 13 residues. As DNA, the CDR3 is TGTGCCAGCAGTGTCCCGTGGAACACTGAAGCTTTCTTT. It translates to CASSVPWNTEAFF.

The chain carries TRBV10-2 and TRBJ2-5; TRBD1 agrees at 7 bases. Germline CDR1 is WSHSY and CDR2 is SAAADI. With V trimmed by 2 bases and J by 5 bases, 5 bases remained unmatched. The CDR3 covers 14 residues. CDR3: CASSEGLQGETQYF. The CDR3 DNA sequence: TGCGCCAGCAGTGAGGGCCTACAGGGGGAGACCCAGTACTTC.

The rearrangement links TRBV2 to TRBJ2-7; D is possibly TRBD2 (5 bases). The germline V gene has CDR1 SNHLY and CDR2 FYNNEI. The ends were cut back, 0 bases at V and 12 bases at J, with 12 bases in the middle. The CDR3 length is 12 residues. DNA of the CDR3: TGTGCCAGCAGTGAAGCGTTCGGGGAATGGTACTTC. This encodes CASSEAFGEWYF.

This clone was found once. The chain couples TRBV5-4 to TRBJ2-3, with 7 nucleotides matching TRBD2. V shed 1 base and J 5 bases; nucleotides not matched to a gene: 10. CDR1 is SGHNT, CDR2 YYREEE, per germline (reference sequence). This CDR3 is 16 amino acids long. The DNA for the CDR3 is TGTGCCAGCAGCTTGAGGCGGGAGAAACGGGGAGATACGCAGTATTTT. The encoded protein is CASSLRREKRGDTQYF. Complete variable domain (other parts from reference TRBV5-4 and TRBJ2-3): ETGVTQSPTHLIKTRGQQVTLRCSSQSGHNTVSWYQQALGQGPQFIFQYYREEENGRGNFPPRFSGLQFPNYSSELNVNALELDDSALYLCASSLRREKRGDTQYFGPGTRLTVL.

The chain employs TRBV5-1 and TRBJ2-5; possibly TRBD2 for D (5 bases). CDR1 and CDR2 (germline): SGHRS, YFSETQ. This CDR3 spans 15 amino acids. Trimming took off 4 bases at V and 0 bases at J, with 13 bases between the two ends. CDR3 region: CASSPGFDYQETQYF. Written as DNA, the CDR3 is TGCGCCAGCAGCCCGGGGTTCGACTACCAAGAGACCCAGTACTTC.

The V call is TRBV10-3, the J call TRBJ1-2; 9 positions agree with TRBD1. The junction had 6 bases not matched to a gene; V was cut back by 2 bases and J by 2 bases. CDR1 and CDR2 (germline): ENHRY, SYGVKD. The CDR3 is made up of 16 amino acids. Here the CDR3 reads CAISEPDRGGNYGYTF. The CDR3 nucleotides read TGTGCCATCAGTGAGCCGGACAGGGGCGGAAACTATGGCTACACCTTC.

This chain links TRBV18 with TRBJ2-5, with 9 bases that match TRBD1. The CDR3 is 18 residues long. Per germline, CDR1 KGHSH and CDR2 LQKENI. The junction had 12 bases not matched to a gene; V was cut back by 3 bases and J by 1 base. The CDR3 loop reads CASSPNEVGTGLQETQYF. The CDR3 DNA reads as TGTGCCAGCTCACCCAACGAGGTGGGGACAGGGCTCCAAGAGACCCAGTACTTC.

This sequence joins TRBV30 and TRBJ1-5; D is undetermined. Trimming pared 0 bases from V and 5 bases from J, leaving 8 bases between. The CDR3 consists of 13 residues. Germline V gene lookup returns CDR1 GTSNPN and CDR2 SVGIG (reference sequence). The chain's CDR3 is CAWSVSSDQPQHF. CDR3 bases: TGTGCCTGGAGTGTAAGTTCAGATCAGCCCCAGCATTTT.

This clone was seen just once. The V call is TRBV28, the J call TRBJ2-5; a possible D gene is TRBD1 (7 bases). V lost 7 bases to trimming and J lost 4 bases, with 13 bases between them. In germline, CDR1 is MDHEN, CDR2 SYDVKM. The CDR3 length is 13 residues. The CDR3 loop reads CASTQGGGETQYF. The CDR3 region has the DNA TGTGCCAGCACCCAGGGGGGAGGAGAGACCCAGTACTTC.

This clone has a handful of counts. This chain joins TRBV30 and TRBJ2-5, with 9 bases identical to TRBD1. CDR3 size: 13 residues. In germline, CDR1 is GTSNPN, CDR2 SVGIG (reference sequence). The ends lost 1 base at V and 5 bases at J; junction bases unmatched: 2. The CDR3 loop reads CAWSGTGEETQYF. Written as DNA, the CDR3 is TGTGCCTGGAGTGGGACAGGGGAGGAGACCCAGTACTTC.

The chain recombines TRBV19 with TRBJ1-5; 7 bases align to TRBD1. Germline CDR1 LNHDA, CDR2 SQIVND (reference sequence). V lost 3 bases, J lost 4 bases, and 6 bases stayed unmatched. The CDR3 covers 15 residues. CDR3 nucleotides: TGTGCCAGTAGTATGCGGGACAGATCGAATCAGCCCCAGCATTTT. The encoded protein is CASSMRDRSNQPQHF.

This chain links TRBV9 with TRBJ2-3, with 15 bases identical to TRBD2. The CDR3 has 16 amino acids. In germline, CDR1 is SGDLS, CDR2 YYNGEE. J lost 3 bases, V lost 3 bases, and 2 bases had no gene match. This chain's CDR3 is CASSGGTSGRTDTQYF. CDR3 nucleotide sequence: TGTGCCAGCAGCGGGGGGACTAGCGGGAGGACAGATACGCAGTATTTT. Filled out from reference TRBV9 and TRBJ2-3, the complete variable domain reads DSGVTQTPKHLITATGQRVTLRCSPRSGDLSVYWYQQSLDQGLQFLIQYYNGEERAKGNILERFSAQQFPDLHSELNLSSLELGDSALYFCASSGGTSGRTDTQYFGPGTRLTVL.

The genes are TRBV14 and TRBJ2-7; D may be TRBD1 (6 bases). V lost 1 base, J lost 5 bases, and 18 bases lay in between. Germline-derived CDR1 and CDR2 are SGHDN and FVKESK. The CDR3 has 16 amino acids. The CDR3 nucleotides are TGTGCCAGCAGCCAAGTATCGGGACAAAGGGATCACGAGCAGTACTTC. The encoded protein is CASSQVSGQRDHEQYF. Combining the CDR3 with reference TRBV14 and TRBJ2-7 gives the whole variable domain EAGVTQFPSHSVIEKGQTVTLRCDPISGHDNLYWYRRVMGKEIKFLLHFVKESKQDESGMPNNRFLAERTGGTYSTLKVQPAELEDSGVYFCASSQVSGQRDHEQYFGPGTRLTVT.

The V call is TRBV28, the J call TRBJ2-1; D perhaps matches TRBD2 (6 bases). CDR1 is MDHEN and CDR2 is SYDVKM in the germline V gene. V was shortened by 5 bases and J by 6 bases, with 8 bases between the two germline ends. This CDR3 is built from 12 residues. The CDR3 DNA is TGTGCCAGCAGTGGAGGGCTCAATGAGCAGTTCTTC. Translated, it gives CASSGGLNEQFF.

The CDR3 reads CASSPDRGDSNQPQHF. The CDR3 bases are TGCGCCAGCAGTCCCGACCGCGGAGATAGCAATCAGCCCCAGCATTTT. The V gene is TRBV23-1, the J gene TRBJ1-5; D is unresolved. TRBV23-1 is sorted into the ORF group, with uncertain function. V was pared by 4 bases and J by 0 bases, with 13 bases between. This CDR3 has 16 residues.

CDR3 region: CASSLGSSGPYEQYF. The CDR3 nucleotides read TGTGCCAGCAGCTTAGGGTCTAGCGGGCCCTACGAGCAGTACTTC. V gene TRBV13 combines with J gene TRBJ2-7; TRBD2 matches 8 bases. The CDR3 has 15 residues. Germline loops: CDR1 PRHDT, CDR2 FYEKMQ (reference sequence). V lost 0 bases to trimming and J lost 2 bases; unmatched junction nucleotides: 3.

This chain joins TRBV28 and TRBJ1-4; no definite D call. Germline-derived CDR1 and CDR2 are MDHEN and SYDVKM. CDR3 length equals 12 residues. Trimming left V 2 bases short and J 6 bases short, with 4 bases between. CDR3 residues: CASSLIYEKLFF. CDR3 DNA sequence: TGTGCCAGCAGTTTAATCTATGAAAAACTGTTTTTT.

The rearrangement links TRBV6-5 to TRBJ1-2, with 9 bases aligning to TRBD1. J lost 4 bases, V lost 6 bases, and 9 bases had no gene match. This CDR3 has 15 amino acids. Germline V gene sequence: CDR1 MNHEY, CDR2 SVGAGI. CDR3 nucleotides: TGTGCCAGCAGATTACAGGGGGCGGTGGGCTATGGCTACACCTTC. Its translation is CASRLQGAVGYGYTF.